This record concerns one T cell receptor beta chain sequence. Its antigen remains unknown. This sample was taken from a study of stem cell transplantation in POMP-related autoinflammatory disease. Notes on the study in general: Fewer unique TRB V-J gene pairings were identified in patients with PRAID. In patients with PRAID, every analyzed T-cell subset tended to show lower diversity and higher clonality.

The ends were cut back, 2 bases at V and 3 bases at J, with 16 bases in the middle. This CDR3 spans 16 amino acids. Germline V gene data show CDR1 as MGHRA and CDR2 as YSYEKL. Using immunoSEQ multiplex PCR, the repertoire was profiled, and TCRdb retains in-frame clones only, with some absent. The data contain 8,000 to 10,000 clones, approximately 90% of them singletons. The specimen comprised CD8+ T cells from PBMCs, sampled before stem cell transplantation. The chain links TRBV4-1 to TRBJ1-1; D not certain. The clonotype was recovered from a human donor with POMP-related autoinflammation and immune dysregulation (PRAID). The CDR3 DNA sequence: TGCGCCAGCAGCCAACGGCAGTTGGGTGGGGACACTGAAGCTTTCTTT. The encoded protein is CASSQRQLGGDTEAFF.